The 2 T cell receptor beta chains below all came from one sample that was sequenced in a study of shared clonotypes between healthy human individuals. The table came from immunoSEQ multiplex PCR; TCRdb's copy has only in-frame clones and leaves some out. The sample carries 450,000 or so clones, 75% to 80% recorded once. Sequenced: PBMCs. These receptors came from a woman in her thirties or forties in good health. Some clones in this sample may be carry-over from other donors' samples.

As to this clone: Germline is not matched at one junction end, which may reflect a read error. The CDR3 DNA reads TGTGCTAGCAGCTCATCGGGACTAGCGGGAGGCACCGGGGAGCTGTTTTTT. Translation: CASSSSGLAGGTGELFF. This chain joins TRBV7-7 and TRBJ2-2; 15 positions agree with TRBD2. Germline V CDR1 and CDR2: SSHAT, FNYEAQ (reference sequence). The CDR3 has 17 residues.

This CDR3 reads CASSLGSQLNTEAFF. Written as DNA, the CDR3 is TGCGCCAGCAGCTTGGGCTCTCAGCTGAACACTGAAGCTTTCTTT. The chain employs TRBV5-1 and TRBJ1-1; unclear D gene. Trimming stripped 0 bases from V and 0 bases from J, with 9 bases between. From germline, CDR1 is SGHRS and CDR2 YFSETQ. The CDR3 has 15 residues.